This T cell receptor beta chain appears in the sequencing data of a study of CD8 T cells in ankylosing spondylitis. Findings and caveats of the study: Reportedly, disease-linked clones are significantly enriched in ankylosing spondylitis patients' matched synovial fluid.

V shed 3 bases and J shed 7 bases, with 8 bases lying between them. This CDR3 comprises 13 residues. Germline lookup yields CDR1 SGHRS and CDR2 YFSETQ. There are a few counts of this clonotype. The antigen is undetermined. It was by quantitative 5'-RACE with molecular barcodes that TCR beta libraries were made. TCRdb passed the 5' RACE reads through MiXCR, listing each CDR3 protein once. Here the sample spans 85,000 to 90,000 distinct CDR3 sequences, around 30% being singletons. The J gene is TRBJ1-6, the V gene TRBV5-1; D is uncertain. The sample consisted of blood, either unsorted or a sorted T cell fraction (not recorded which). This clonotype originated in a male donor with ankylosing spondylitis or in good health (not recorded which). CDR3 DNA: TGCGCCAGCAGCTCCCGGGTGAATTCACCCCTCCACTTT. Translating it yields CASSSRVNSPLHF.